This TCR beta chain was retrieved from a study of T cell responses to AZD1222 COVID-19 vaccine. Study-wide results and caveats: Researchers report vaccine-associated CD4 TCRs spanning spike, with dominance at 160-218 and 743-854.

Notes on this clone: The antigen is unknown.

Doses given second, at about 4 or about 12 weeks, were pooled. CDR3 length: 14 amino acids. V gave up 0 bases and J gave up 6 bases, with 10 bases separating them. CDR1 is SGHRS, CDR2 YFSETQ, per germline. The assay was immunoSEQ multiplex PCR, and TCRdb's table has in-frame clones only and misses some. Counted here are about 150,000 clones, about 89% occurring once; the ten biggest clones make up 8% to 10%. The chain couples TRBV5-1 to TRBJ2-1; D is undetermined. The sequence was collected from an adult who received the AZD1222 COVID-19 vaccine. The sample was peripheral blood, taken 28 days after the second AZD1222 dose. The CDR3 nucleotides are TGCGCCAGCAGCTTGGAACTTGGCCGCAATGAGCAGTTCTTC. Protein product: CASSLELGRNEQFF. The whole variable domain, filled in from reference TRBV5-1 and TRBJ2-1, reads KAGVTQTPRYLIKTRGQQVTLSCSPISGHRSVSWYQQTPGQGLQFLFEYFSETQRNKGNFPGRFSGRQFSNSRSEMNVSTLELGDSALYLCASSLELGRNEQFFGPGTRLTVL.